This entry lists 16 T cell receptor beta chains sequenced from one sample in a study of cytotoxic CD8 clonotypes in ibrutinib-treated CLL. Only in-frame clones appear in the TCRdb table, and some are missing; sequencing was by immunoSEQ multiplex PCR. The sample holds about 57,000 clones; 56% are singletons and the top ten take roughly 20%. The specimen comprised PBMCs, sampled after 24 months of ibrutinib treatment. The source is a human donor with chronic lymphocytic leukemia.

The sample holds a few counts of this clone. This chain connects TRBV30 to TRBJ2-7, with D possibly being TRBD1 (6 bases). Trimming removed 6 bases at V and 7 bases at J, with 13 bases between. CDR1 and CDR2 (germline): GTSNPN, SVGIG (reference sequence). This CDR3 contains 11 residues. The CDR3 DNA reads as TGTGCCTGCAGGGGTAGAGGGGAGCAGTACTTC. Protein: CACRGRGEQYF.

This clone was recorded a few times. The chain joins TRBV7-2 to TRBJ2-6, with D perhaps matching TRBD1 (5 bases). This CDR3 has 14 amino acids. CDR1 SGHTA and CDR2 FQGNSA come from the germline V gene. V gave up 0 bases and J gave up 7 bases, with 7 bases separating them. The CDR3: CASSLAGQANVLTF. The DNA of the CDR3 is TGTGCCAGCAGCTTAGCCGGACAAGCCAACGTCCTGACTTTC.

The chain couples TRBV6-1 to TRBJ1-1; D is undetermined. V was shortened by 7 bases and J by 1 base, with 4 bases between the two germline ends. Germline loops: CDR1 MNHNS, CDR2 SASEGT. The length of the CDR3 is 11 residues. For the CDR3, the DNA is TGTGCCAGCAACAAGAACACTGAAGCTTTCTTT. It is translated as CASNKNTEAFF.

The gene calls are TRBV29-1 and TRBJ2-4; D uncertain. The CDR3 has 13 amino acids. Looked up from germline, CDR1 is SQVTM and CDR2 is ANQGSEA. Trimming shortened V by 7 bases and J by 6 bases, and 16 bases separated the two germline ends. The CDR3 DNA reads TGCAGCGAACTGGACCTTCCTTCAAACATTCAGTACTTC. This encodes CSELDLPSNIQYF.

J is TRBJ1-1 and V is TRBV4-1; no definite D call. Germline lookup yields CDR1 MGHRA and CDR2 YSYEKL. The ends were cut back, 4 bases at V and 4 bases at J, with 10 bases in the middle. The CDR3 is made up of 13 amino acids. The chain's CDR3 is CASSLTGITEAFF. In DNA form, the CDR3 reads TGCGCCAGCAGCCTGACCGGGATCACTGAAGCTTTCTTT.

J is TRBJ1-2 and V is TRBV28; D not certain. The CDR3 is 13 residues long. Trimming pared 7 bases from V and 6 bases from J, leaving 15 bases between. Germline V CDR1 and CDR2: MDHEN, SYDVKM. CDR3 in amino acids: CASTREQWNGYTF. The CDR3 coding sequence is TGTGCCAGCACCCGGGAACAGTGGAATGGCTACACCTTC.

The CDR3 sequence is CASSLRPSRQGKETQYF. The CDR3 bases are TGTGCCAGCAGCTTACGCCCCTCCCGACAGGGAAAAGAGACCCAGTACTTC. This chain uses TRBV7-7 with TRBJ2-5; 7 positions agree with TRBD1. The CDR3 spans 17 residues. V lost 2 bases, J lost 3 bases, and 12 bases stayed unmatched. Germline V gives CDR1 SSHAT, CDR2 FNYEAQ (reference sequence).

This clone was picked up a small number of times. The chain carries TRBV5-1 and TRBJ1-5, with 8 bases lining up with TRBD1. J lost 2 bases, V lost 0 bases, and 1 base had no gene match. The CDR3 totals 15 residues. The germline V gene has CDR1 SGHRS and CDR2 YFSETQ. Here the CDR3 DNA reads TGCGCCAGCAGCTTGGCAGGGGGCCGCAATCAGCCCCAGCATTTT. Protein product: CASSLAGGRNQPQHF.

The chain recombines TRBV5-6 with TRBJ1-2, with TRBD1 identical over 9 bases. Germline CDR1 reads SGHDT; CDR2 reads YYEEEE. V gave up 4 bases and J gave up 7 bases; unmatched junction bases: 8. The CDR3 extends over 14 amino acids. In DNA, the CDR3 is TGTGCCAGCAGCATAGACAGGGGGATGAGTGGCTACACCTTC. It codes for CASSIDRGMSGYTF. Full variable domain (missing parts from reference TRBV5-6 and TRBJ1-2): DAGVTQSPTHLIKTRGQQVTLRCSPKSGHDTVSWYQQALGQGPQFIFQYYEEEERQRGNFPDRFSGHQFPNYSSELNVNALLLGDSALYLCASSIDRGMSGYTFGSGTRLTVV.

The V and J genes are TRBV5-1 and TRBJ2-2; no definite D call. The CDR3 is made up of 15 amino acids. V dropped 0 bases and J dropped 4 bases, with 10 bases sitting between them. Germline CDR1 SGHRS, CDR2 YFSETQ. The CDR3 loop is CASSLDRASTGELFF. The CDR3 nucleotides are TGCGCCAGCAGCTTGGATAGGGCCTCCACCGGGGAGCTGTTTTTT.

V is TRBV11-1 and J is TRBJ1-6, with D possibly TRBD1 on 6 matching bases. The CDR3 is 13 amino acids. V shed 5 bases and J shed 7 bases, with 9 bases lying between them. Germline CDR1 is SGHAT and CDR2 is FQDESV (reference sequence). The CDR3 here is CASSRTENSPLHF. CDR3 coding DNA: TGTGCCAGCAGCCGGACAGAGAATTCACCCCTCCACTTT.

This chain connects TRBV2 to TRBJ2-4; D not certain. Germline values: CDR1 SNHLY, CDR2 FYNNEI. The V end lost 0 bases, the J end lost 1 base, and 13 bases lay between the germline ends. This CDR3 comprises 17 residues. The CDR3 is CASSEATGRTAKNIQYF. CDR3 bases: TGTGCCAGCAGTGAAGCTACCGGACGGACGGCCAAAAACATTCAGTACTTC.

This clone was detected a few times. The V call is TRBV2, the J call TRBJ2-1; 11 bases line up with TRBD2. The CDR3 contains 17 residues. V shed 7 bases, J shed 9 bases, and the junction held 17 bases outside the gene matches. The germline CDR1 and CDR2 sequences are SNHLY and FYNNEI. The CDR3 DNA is TGTGCCAGCAAGATGGGCGTACTAGCGGGAGCTGGTAGTGAGCAGTTCTTC. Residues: CASKMGVLAGAGSEQFF.

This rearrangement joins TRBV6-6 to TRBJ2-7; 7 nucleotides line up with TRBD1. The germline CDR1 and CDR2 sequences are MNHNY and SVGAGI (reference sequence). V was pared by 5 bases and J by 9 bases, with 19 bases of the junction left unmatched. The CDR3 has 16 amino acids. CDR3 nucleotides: TGTGCCAGCAGTGCAATCCCGACAGGGTATCCCGATCGGCAGTACTTC. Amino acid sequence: CASSAIPTGYPDRQYF.

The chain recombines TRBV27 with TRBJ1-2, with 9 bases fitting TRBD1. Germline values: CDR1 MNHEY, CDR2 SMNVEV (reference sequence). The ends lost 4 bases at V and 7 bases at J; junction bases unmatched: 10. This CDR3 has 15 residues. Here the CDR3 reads CASSSKGQGLSGYTF. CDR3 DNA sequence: TGTGCCAGCAGTTCAAAAGGACAGGGGCTGAGTGGCTACACCTTC.

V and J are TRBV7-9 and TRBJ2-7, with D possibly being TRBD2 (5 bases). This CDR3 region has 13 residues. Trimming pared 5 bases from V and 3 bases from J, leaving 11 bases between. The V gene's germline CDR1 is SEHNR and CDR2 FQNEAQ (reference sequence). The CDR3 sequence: CASSPGIVYEQYF. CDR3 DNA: TGTGCCAGCAGCCCCGGGATCGTCTACGAGCAGTACTTC.